This T cell receptor beta chain comes out of a study of T cell repertoires in cytomegalovirus infection. Study-level points and caveats: What dominated the ex vivo response were HLA-C-restricted CMV-specific TCR beta clonotypes.

Trimming removed 7 bases from V and 2 bases from J; junction bases left unmatched: 2. In germline, CDR1 is MNHEY, CDR2 SVGEGT. This CDR3 has 13 amino acids. Using its own MiXCR run on the reads, TCRdb lists one record per CDR3 protein. The sample includes about 900,000 distinct CDR3 sequences, about a third of them seen just once. This clonotype was recorded a few times. Antigen specificity is unknown. The sample consisted of cultured CD8+ T cells from PBMCs, taken from culture after CMV antigen stimulation. V and J are TRBV6-2 or TRBV6-3 and TRBJ2-5, with TRBD1 identical over 9 bases. This sequence was found in a human donor in good health (CMV status not recorded). Some clones in this sample may be carry-over from other donors' samples. CDR3 sequence (DNA): TGTGCCAGCATTGGGACAGGGCAAGAGACCCAGTACTTC. Protein sequence: CASIGTGQETQYF.